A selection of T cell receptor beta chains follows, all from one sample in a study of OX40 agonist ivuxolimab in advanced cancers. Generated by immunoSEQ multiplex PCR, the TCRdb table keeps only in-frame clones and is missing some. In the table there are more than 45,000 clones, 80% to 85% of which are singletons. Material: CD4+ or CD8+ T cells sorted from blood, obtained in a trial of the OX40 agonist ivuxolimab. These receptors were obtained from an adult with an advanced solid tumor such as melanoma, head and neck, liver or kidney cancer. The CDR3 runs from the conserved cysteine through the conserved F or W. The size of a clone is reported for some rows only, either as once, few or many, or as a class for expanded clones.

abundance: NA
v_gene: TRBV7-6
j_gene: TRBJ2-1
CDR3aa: CASSLFDSYNEQFF

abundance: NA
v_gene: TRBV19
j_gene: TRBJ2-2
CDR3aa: CASKGELNTGELFF

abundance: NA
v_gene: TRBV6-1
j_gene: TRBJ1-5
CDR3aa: CAISTGTNQPQHF

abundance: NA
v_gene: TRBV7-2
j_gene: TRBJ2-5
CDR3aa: CASSPYPVEGAETQYF

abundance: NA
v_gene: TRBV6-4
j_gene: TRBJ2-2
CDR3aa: CASSGAANTGELFF

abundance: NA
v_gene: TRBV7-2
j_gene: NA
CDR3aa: CASSFPRGQGYEQYF

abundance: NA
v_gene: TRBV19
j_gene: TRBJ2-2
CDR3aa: CASSMGLGYTGELFF

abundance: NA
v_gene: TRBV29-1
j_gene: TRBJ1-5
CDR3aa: CSVETGGNQPQHF

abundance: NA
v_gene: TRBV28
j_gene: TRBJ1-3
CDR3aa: CASSLPGQLSSGNTIYF

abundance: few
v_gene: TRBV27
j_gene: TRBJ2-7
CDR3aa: CASRGGNRYEQYF

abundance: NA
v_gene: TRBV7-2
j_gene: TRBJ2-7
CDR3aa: CASSPRTGRSSYEQYF

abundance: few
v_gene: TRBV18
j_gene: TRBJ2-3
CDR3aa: CASSPQLAGVTDTQYF

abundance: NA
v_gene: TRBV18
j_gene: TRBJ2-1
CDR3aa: CASSPVTSGYNEQFF

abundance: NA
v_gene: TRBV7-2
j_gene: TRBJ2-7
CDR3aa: CASTPRLNYEQYF

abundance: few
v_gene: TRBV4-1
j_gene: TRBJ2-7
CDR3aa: CASSLSSGQARQYF

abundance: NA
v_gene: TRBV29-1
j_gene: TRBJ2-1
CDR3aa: CSLIEGDYNEQFF

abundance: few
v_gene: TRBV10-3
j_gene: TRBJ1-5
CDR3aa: CAIPGGNQPQHF

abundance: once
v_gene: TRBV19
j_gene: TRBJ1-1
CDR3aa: CASSAGGVANRPWDTEAFF

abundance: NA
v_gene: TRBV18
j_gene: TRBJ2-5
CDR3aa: CASSEYQETQYF

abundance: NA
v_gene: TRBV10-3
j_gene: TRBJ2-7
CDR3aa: CAISESSGGYEQYF

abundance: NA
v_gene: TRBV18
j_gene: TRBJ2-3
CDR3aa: CASSPPVWSTDTQYF

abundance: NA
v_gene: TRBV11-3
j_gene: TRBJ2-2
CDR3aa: CASRKGTGETGELFF

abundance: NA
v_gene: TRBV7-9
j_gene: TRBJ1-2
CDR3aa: CASSSTVIYGYTF

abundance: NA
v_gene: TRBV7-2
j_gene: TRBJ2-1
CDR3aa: CASSLSRAGPNNEQFF

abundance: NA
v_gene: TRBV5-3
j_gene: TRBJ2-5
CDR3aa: CARTGGKETQYF

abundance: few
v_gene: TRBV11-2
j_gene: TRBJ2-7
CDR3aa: CASSPFDEQYF

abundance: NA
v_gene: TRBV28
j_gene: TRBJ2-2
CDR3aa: CASSFFPGELFF

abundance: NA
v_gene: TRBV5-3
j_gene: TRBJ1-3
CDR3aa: CARSQDSSGNTIYF

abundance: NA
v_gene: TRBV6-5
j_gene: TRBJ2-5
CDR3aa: CASSYLRETQYF

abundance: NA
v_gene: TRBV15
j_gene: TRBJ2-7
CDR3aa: CATSSGASGYEQYF

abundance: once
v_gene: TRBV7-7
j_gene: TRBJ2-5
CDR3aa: CASSLGDRQTQYF

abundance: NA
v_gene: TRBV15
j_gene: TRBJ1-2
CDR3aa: CATSRGEQVYLGFYGYTF

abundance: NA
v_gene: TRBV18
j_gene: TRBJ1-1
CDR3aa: CASSPAGGLNTEAFF

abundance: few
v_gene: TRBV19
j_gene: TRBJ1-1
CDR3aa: CASSIMTEAFF

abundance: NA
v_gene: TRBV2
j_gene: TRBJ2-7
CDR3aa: CASSEATTLDREGDEQYF

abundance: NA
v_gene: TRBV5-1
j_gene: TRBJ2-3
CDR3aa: CASSSSTSGNTDTQYF

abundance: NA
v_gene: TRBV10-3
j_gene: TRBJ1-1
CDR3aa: CATCNGGDGSEAFF

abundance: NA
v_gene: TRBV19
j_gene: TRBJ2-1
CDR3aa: CTSSIVLAAYNEQFF

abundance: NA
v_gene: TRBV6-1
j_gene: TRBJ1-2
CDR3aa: CASSEQGRAYGYTF